Given below is one T cell receptor (beta chain) in context. Its antigen is currently unknown. This sample was taken from a study of T cells in Graves' hyperthyroidism and ophthalmopathy. Overall study results and limits: Most expanded thyroid clonotypes above 0.001 also appeared in blood. Separating ophthalmopathy from stable hyperthyroidism was achieved by a 13 V-J model. The model predicted ophthalmopathy a median approximately six months before onset.

J lost 3 bases, V lost 11 bases, and 7 bases had no gene match. Germline CDR1 is SGHDN and CDR2 is FVKESK. The CDR3 loop spans 12 amino acids. Each diagnosis drew on symptoms, thyroxine, TRAb, thyroid ultrasound and orbital computed tomography findings. RNA transcripts served as the template for amplifying TCR beta CDR3 regions. Using the HTBI primer set, a first-round RT-PCR was run on the TCR CDR3. TCRdb processed the multiplex PCR reads anew with MiXCR; each CDR3 protein has one entry. This repertoire shows about 510,000 distinct CDR3 sequences, roughly 45% found once; its top ten account for about 45%.

The sample was peripheral blood or thyroid tissue (not recorded which). This clonotype originated in an adult woman with Graves' disease, either hyperthyroidism or ophthalmopathy (not recorded which). The chain links TRBV14 to TRBJ2-7; 7 bases line up with TRBD2. Here the CDR3 reads CAGDYRLYEQYF. In DNA, the CDR3 is TGTGCCGGGGACTACCGGCTCTACGAGCAGTACTTC.